This is a list of T cell receptor beta chains from one sample in a study of blood T cell repertoires in COVID-19. TCRdb keeps only in-frame clones here, not all; method: immunoSEQ multiplex PCR. The sample consists of about 170,000 clones, roughly nine tenths of them appearing once. The specimen was peripheral blood. These receptors were collected from a woman aged 60-75 years with COVID-19, enrolled during active disease. CDR3s include the opening cysteine and the closing phenylalanine or tryptophan. D genes are given only for firm matches. The size entry is marked missing in some rows and otherwise reads once, few, many or a size class.

size: .; V: TRBV12-5; D: TRBD1; J: TRBJ2-1; DNA: TGTGCTAGTGGTTTTTGGGACAGGGTGGTGAATGAGCAGTTCTTC; CDR3: CASGFWDRVVNEQFF
size: once; V: TRBV24-1; D: .; J: TRBJ2-1; DNA: TGTGCCACCAGTGATTTGGCGGTGAGCTCCTACAATGAGCAGTTCTTC; CDR3: CATSDLAVSSYNEQFF
size: .; V: TRBV19; D: TRBD1; J: TRBJ1-6; DNA: TGTGCCAGTGCGAGGACAGGAGATAATTCACCCCTCCACTTT; CDR3: CASARTGDNSPLHF
size: .; V: TRBV7-9; D: .; J: TRBJ2-3; DNA: TGTGCCAGCAGCTTTTTCGGGTCAGATACGCAGTATTTT; CDR3: CASSFFGSDTQYF
size: .; V: TRBV5-6; D: .; J: TRBJ1-3; DNA: TGTGCCAGCAGCTTGGTCAGCTCTGGAAACACCATATATTTT; CDR3: CASSLVSSGNTIYF
size: .; V: TRBV11-3; D: .; J: TRBJ2-1; DNA: TGTGCCAGCAGCACTTACATCAGGGGTGAGCAGTTCTTC; CDR3: CASSTYIRGEQFF
size: .; V: TRBV6-5; D: .; J: TRBJ1-3; DNA: TGTGCCAGCAGTTCCACTAGGGTTACTGGAAACACCATATATTTT; CDR3: CASSSTRVTGNTIYF
size: few; V: TRBV20-1; D: .; J: TRBJ2-1; DNA: TGCAGTGCTTCGCGGGGCAATGAGCAGTTCTTC; CDR3: CSASRGNEQFF
size: once; V: TRBV15; D: .; J: TRBJ1-1; DNA: TGTGCCACCAGCAGCCAGGACACAGCTTTCTTT; CDR3: CATSSQDTAFF
size: .; V: TRBV28; D: TRBD1; J: TRBJ2-7; DNA: TGTGCCAGCAGCGGGGGGGGACAGGGGAAGGCCGAGCAGTACTTC; CDR3: CASSGGGQGKAEQYF
size: .; V: TRBV7-2; D: .; J: TRBJ1-4; DNA: TGTGCCAGCAGCTTAGACTACGGAAGTGAAAAACTGTTTTTT; CDR3: CASSLDYGSEKLFF
size: .; V: TRBV29-1; D: TRBD2; J: TRBJ2-7; DNA: TGCAGCGTTGAAGGTAGCGGGAGATACGAGCAGTACTTC; CDR3: CSVEGSGRYEQYF
size: .; V: TRBV4-3; D: .; J: TRBJ1-1; DNA: TGCGCCAGCAGTCCTTCTGCGGGGAACACTGAAGCTTTCTTT; CDR3: CASSPSAGNTEAFF
size: .; V: TRBV19; D: .; J: TRBJ2-5; DNA: TGTGCCAGTAGTATCGCCGGCCAAGAGACCCAGTACTTC; CDR3: CASSIAGQETQYF
size: .; V: TRBV11-2; D: .; J: TRBJ1-6; DNA: TGTGCCAGCAGTGCCCAGGGGAGTTCACCCCTCCACTTT; CDR3: CASSAQGSSPLHF
size: once; V: TRBV5-1; D: TRBD2; J: TRBJ2-7; DNA: TGCGCCAGCACAAGAGTAGCGGGATTAGACGAGCAGTACTTC; CDR3: CASTRVAGLDEQYF
size: .; V: TRBV5-1; D: .; J: TRBJ2-4; DNA: TGCGCCAGCAGCTTGCCAGGGGTAGCCAAAAACATTCAGTACTTC; CDR3: CASSLPGVAKNIQYF
size: few; V: TRBV2; D: .; J: TRBJ1-4; DNA: TGTGCCAGCAGTGGTCCCTCTAATGAAAAACTGTTTTTT; CDR3: CASSGPSNEKLFF
size: .; V: TRBV11-3; D: TRBD2; J: TRBJ2-3; DNA: TGTGCCAGCAGCAAGGGACTAGCGGGAAAGGATACGCAGTATTTT; CDR3: CASSKGLAGKDTQYF
size: .; V: TRBV15; D: .; J: TRBJ1-5; DNA: TGTGCCACCAGCAACGGGGGCAATCAGCCCCAGCATTTT; CDR3: CATSNGGNQPQHF
size: .; V: TRBV30; D: .; J: TRBJ1-2; DNA: TGTGCCTGGACAGCGGGAGGGTATGGCTACACCTTC; CDR3: CAWTAGGYGYTF
size: .; V: TRBV28; D: TRBD2; J: TRBJ2-3; DNA: TGTGCCAGCAGTTTTATGTTAGCGGGAGTGGGCACAGATACGCAGTATTTT; CDR3: CASSFMLAGVGTDTQYF
size: .; V: TRBV5-1; D: TRBD1; J: TRBJ2-1; DNA: TGCGCCAGTTCCCGGGGACAGGGGATGAATGAGCAGTTCTTC; CDR3: CASSRGQGMNEQFF
size: once; V: TRBV6-2/TRBV6-3; D: .; J: TRBJ1-2; DNA: TGTGCCAGCAGTTACTCCGGCAGGCCCACCCGCGGCTACACCTTC; CDR3: CASSYSGRPTRGYTF
size: once; V: TRBV15; D: .; J: TRBJ1-5; DNA: TGTGCCACCAGACGAACCGGGAAGGATCAGCCCCAGCATTTT; CDR3: CATRRTGKDQPQHF
size: .; V: TRBV7-9; D: .; J: TRBJ1-3; DNA: TGTGCCAGCAGCCCGGTTTTCTCTGGAAACACCATATATTTT; CDR3: CASSPVFSGNTIYF
size: .; V: TRBV11-2; D: .; J: TRBJ2-5; DNA: TGTGCCAGCAGCTCAACGTGGACAGAAGCCATAGAGACCCAGTACTTC; CDR3: CASSSTWTEAIETQYF
size: .; V: TRBV23-1; D: TRBD2; J: TRBJ2-4; DNA: TGCGCCAGCAGTCAATCGAACACTAGCGGGGATAAAAACATTCAGTACTTC; CDR3: CASSQSNTSGDKNIQYF
size: once; V: TRBV6-5; D: .; J: TRBJ2-2; DNA: TGTGCCAGCAGAGAGACAGTCCTCCGGGAGCTGTTTTTT; CDR3: CASRETVLRELFF
size: .; V: TRBV6-2/TRBV6-3; D: TRBD2; J: TRBJ2-1; DNA: TGTGCCAGCAGACCTGGAGGTAGCGGGAGTAATGAGCAGTTCTTC; CDR3: CASRPGGSGSNEQFF
size: .; V: TRBV5-1; D: TRBD1; J: TRBJ1-4; DNA: TGCGCCAGCAGCTGGAATCCGGGACAGGGTAATGAAAAACTGTTTTTT; CDR3: CASSWNPGQGNEKLFF
size: .; V: TRBV5-4; D: .; J: TRBJ1-6; DNA: TGTGCCAGCAGCCGCTCAGAACCGATTAATAATTCACCCCTCCACTTT; CDR3: CASSRSEPINNSPLHF
size: .; V: TRBV5-1; D: .; J: TRBJ2-1; DNA: TGCGCCAGCAGCTTGGTGTTCGAGTACAATGAGCAGTTCTTC; CDR3: CASSLVFEYNEQFF
size: .; V: TRBV2; D: .; J: TRBJ2-7; DNA: TGTGCCAGCAGCTCCGCCACGGGGTTTGAGCAGTACTTC; CDR3: CASSSATGFEQYF
size: .; V: TRBV6-2/TRBV6-3; D: .; J: TRBJ2-1; DNA: TGTGCCAGCAGTCTGGGGCCCAACTACAATGAGCAGTTCTTC; CDR3: CASSLGPNYNEQFF
size: .; V: TRBV4-2; D: TRBD2; J: TRBJ2-1; DNA: TGTGCCAGCAGCCTGCCTAGCGGGAGGTCTCGGGAGCAGTTCTTC; CDR3: CASSLPSGRSREQFF
size: .; V: TRBV6-5; D: TRBD1; J: TRBJ2-7; DNA: TGTGCCAGCAGTTACTCAAGGGACAGGGAGGCCGAGCAGTACTTC; CDR3: CASSYSRDREAEQYF
size: .; V: TRBV12-3/TRBV12-4; D: .; J: TRBJ1-1; DNA: TGTGCCAGCAGTTTAGCCACGGGAGCTTTCTTT; CDR3: CASSLATGAFF
size: .; V: TRBV15; D: .; J: TRBJ1-2; DNA: TGTGCCACCAGCAGCCGGACAGCTTATGGCTACACCTTC; CDR3: CATSSRTAYGYTF